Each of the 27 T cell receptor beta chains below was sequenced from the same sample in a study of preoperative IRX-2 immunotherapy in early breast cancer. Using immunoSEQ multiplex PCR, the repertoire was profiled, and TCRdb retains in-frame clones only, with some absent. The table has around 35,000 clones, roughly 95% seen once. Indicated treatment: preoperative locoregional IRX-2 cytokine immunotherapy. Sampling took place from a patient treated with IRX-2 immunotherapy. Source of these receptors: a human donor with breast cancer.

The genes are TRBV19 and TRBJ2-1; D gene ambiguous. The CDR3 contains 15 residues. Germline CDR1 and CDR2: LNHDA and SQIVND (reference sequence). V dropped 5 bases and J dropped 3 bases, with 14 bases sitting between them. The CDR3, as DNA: TGTGCCAGTAGTGGTTGGCAGCCTTACTACAATGAGCAGTTCTTC. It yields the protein CASSGWQPYYNEQFF.

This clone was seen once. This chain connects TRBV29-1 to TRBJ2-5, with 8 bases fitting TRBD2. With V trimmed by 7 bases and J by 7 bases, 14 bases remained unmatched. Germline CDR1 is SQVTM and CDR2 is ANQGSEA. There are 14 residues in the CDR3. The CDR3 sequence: CSGGAMVAGSTQYF. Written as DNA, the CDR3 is TGCAGCGGCGGGGCGATGGTAGCGGGGTCGACCCAGTACTTC.

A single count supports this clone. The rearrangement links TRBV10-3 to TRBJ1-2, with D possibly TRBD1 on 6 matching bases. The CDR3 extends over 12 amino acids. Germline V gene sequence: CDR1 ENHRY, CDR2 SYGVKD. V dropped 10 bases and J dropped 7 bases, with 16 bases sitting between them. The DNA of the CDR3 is TGTGCCACCGGGACACCCTCCTTTGGCTACACCTTC. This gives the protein CATGTPSFGYTF.

CDR3 coding DNA: TGTGCCATCAGTGTATCGCAAGGCGAGCAGTACTTC. Amino acids: CAISVSQGEQYF. The chain combines TRBV10-3 with TRBJ2-7; D ambiguous. The germline V gene encodes CDR1 ENHRY and CDR2 SYGVKD. Trimming removed 4 bases at V and 6 bases at J, with 10 bases between. This CDR3 is 12 amino acids long.

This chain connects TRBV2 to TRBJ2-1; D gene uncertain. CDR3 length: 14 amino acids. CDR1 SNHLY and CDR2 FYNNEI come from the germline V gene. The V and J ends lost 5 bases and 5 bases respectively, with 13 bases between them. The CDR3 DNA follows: TGTGCCAGCAGTCGTCCCCTCCGGAACAATGAGCAGTTCTTC. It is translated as CASSRPLRNNEQFF.

CDR3 in DNA: TGTGCCAGCACCCCCGGGGAGACCCAGTACTTC. The encoded protein is CASTPGETQYF. The rearrangement links TRBV7-6 to TRBJ2-5; D is unresolved. The CDR3 has 11 amino acids. Trimming cost V 7 bases and J 5 bases, with 8 bases left between them. CDR1 and CDR2 from the germline V gene are SGHVS and FNYEAQ. The full variable domain, in which reference TRBV7-6 and TRBJ2-5 provide the parts outside the CDR3, is GAGVSQSPRYKVTKRGQDVALRCDPISGHVSLYWYRQALGQGPEFLTYFNYEAQQDKSGLPNDRFSAERPEGSISTLTIQRTEQRDSAMYRCASTPGETQYFGPGTRLLVL.

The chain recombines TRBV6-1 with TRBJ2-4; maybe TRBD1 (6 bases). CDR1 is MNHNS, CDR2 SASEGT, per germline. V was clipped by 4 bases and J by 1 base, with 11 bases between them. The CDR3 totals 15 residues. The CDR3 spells CASSGGGLAKNIQYF. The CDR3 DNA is TGTGCCAGCAGTGGAGGGGGATTGGCCAAAAACATTCAGTACTTC.

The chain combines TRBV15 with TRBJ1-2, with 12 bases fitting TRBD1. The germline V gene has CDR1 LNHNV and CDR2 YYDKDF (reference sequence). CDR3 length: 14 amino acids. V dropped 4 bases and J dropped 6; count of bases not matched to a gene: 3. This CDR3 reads CATSKGTGGDGYTF. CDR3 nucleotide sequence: TGTGCCACCAGCAAAGGGACAGGGGGCGATGGCTACACCTTC.

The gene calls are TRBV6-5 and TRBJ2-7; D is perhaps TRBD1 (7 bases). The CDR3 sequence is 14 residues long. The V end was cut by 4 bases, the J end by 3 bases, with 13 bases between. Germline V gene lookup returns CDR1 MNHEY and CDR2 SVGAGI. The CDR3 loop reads CASSLAGQYYEQYF. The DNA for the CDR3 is TGTGCCAGCAGTTTGGCGGGACAGTACTACGAGCAGTACTTC.

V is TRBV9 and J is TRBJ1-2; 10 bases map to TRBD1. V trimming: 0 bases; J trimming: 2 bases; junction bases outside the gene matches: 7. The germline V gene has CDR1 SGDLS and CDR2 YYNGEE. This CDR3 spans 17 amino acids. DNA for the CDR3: TGTGCCAGCAGCGTAGTAGACAGGGGGCGGAGGAACTATGGCTACACCTTC. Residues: CASSVVDRGRRNYGYTF.

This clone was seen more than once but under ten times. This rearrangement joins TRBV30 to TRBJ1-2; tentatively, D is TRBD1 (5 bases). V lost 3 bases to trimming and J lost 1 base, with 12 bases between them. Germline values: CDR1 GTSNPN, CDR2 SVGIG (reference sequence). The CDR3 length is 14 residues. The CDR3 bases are TGTGCCTGGAGATCTCTAGACAGTAACTATGGCTACACCTTC. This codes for CAWRSLDSNYGYTF.

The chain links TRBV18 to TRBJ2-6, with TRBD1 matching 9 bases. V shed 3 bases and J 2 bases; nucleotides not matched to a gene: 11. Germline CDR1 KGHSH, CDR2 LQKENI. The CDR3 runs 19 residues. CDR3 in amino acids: CASSPRDRVGLAGANVLTF. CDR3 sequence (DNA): TGTGCCAGCTCACCTCGGGACAGGGTAGGCCTCGCTGGGGCCAACGTCCTGACTTTC.

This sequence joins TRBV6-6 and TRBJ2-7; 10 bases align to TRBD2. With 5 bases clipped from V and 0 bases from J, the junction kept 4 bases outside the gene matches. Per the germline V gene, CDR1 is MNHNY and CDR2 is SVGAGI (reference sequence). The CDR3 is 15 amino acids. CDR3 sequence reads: CASSILAGASYEQYF. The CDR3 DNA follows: TGTGCCAGCAGTATTCTAGCGGGGGCCTCCTACGAGCAGTACTTC.

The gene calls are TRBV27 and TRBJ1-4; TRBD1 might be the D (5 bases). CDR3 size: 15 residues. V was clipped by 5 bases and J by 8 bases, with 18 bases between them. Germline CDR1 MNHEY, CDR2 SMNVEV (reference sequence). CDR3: CASSPRRVRGEKLFF. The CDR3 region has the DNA TGTGCCAGCAGTCCAAGAAGGGTCCGGGGGGAAAAACTGTTTTTT.

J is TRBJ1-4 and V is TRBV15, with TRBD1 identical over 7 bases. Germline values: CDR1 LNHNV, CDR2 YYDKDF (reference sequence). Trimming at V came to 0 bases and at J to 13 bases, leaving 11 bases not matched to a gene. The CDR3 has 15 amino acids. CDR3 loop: CATSREGGGNRGLFF. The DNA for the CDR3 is TGTGCCACCAGCAGAGAAGGAGGGGGAAACAGGGGACTGTTTTTT.

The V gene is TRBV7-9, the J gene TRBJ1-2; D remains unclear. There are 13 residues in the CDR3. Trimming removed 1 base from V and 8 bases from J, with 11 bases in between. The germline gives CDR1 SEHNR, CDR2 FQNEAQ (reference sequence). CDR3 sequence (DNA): TGTGCCAGCAGCTTAGAGGTCTCTCGGGGCTACACCTTC. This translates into CASSLEVSRGYTF.

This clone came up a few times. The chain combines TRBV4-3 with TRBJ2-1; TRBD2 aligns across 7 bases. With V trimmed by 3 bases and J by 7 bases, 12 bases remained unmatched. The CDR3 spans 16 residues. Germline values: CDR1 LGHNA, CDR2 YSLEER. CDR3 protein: CASSQDLAGEGNEQFF. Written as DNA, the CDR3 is TGCGCCAGCAGCCAGGACTTGGCGGGAGAGGGGAATGAGCAGTTCTTC.

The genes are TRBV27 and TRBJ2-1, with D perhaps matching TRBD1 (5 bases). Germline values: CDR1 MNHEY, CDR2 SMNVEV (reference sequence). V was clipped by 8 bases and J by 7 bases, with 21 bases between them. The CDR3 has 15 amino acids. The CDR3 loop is CASSPRAGIQNEQFF. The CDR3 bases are TGTGCCAGCTCCCCCCGGGCAGGGATTCAGAATGAGCAGTTCTTC.

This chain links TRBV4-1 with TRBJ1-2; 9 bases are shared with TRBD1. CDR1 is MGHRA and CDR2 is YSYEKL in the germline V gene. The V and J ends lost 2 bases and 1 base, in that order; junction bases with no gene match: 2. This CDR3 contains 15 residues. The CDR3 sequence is CASSQWTGVNYGYTF. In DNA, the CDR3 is TGCGCCAGCAGCCAATGGACAGGGGTTAACTATGGCTACACCTTC.

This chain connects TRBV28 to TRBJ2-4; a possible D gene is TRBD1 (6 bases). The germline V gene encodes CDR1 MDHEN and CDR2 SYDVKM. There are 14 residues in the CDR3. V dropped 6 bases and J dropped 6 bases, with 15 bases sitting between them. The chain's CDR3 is CASSLDSTRNIQYF. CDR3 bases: TGTGCCAGCAGCCTGGACAGCACCAGAAACATTCAGTACTTC.

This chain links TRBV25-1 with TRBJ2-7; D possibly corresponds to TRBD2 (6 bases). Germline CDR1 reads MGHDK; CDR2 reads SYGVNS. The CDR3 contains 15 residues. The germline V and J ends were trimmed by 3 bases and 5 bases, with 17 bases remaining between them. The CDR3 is CASSEAAGPGDEQYF. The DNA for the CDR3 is TGTGCCAGCAGTGAGGCGGCGGGACCCGGCGACGAGCAGTACTTC.

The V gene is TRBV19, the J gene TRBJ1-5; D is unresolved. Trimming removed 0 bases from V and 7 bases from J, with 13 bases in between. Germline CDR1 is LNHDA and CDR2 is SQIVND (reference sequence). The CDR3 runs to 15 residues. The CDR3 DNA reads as TGTGCCAGTAGTATAGAGCCACGAGCGGGACAGCCCCAGCATTTT. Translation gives CASSIEPRAGQPQHF.

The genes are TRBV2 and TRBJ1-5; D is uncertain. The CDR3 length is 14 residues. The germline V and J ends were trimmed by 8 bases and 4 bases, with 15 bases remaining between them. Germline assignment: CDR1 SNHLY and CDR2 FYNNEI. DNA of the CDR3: TGTGCCAGCGGGGAGGTGCTAGAGAATCAGCCCCAGCATTTT. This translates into CASGEVLENQPQHF.

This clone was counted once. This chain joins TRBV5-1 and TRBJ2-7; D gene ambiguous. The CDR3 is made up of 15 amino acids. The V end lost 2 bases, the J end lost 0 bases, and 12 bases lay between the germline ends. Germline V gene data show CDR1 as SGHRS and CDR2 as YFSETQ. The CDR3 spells CASSFGSRSSYEQYF. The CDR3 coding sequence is TGCGCCAGCAGCTTTGGTTCCAGGAGCTCCTACGAGCAGTACTTC.

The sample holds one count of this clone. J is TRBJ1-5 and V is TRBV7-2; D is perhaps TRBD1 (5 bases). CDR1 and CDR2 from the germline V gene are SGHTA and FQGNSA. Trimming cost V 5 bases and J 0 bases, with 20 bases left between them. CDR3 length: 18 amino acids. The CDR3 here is CASSPSGTESYSNQPQHF. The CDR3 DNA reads TGTGCCAGCAGCCCATCCGGGACGGAATCTTATAGCAATCAGCCCCAGCATTTT.

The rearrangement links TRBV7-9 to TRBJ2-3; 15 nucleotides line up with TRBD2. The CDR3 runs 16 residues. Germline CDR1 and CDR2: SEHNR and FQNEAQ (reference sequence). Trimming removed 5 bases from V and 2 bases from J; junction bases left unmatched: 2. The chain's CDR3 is CASSRTSGRDTDTQYF. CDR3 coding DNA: TGTGCCAGCAGCCGGACTAGCGGGAGGGACACAGATACGCAGTATTTT.

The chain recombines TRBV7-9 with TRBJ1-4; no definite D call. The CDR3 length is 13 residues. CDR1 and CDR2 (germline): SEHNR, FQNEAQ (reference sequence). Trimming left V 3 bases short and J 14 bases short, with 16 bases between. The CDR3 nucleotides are TGTGCCAGCAGCTTTTCCGCAGGTTTAAGTCTGTTTTTT. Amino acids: CASSFSAGLSLFF. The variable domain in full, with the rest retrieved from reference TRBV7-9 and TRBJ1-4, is DTGVSQNPRHKITKRGQNVTFRCDPISEHNRLYWYRQTLGQGPEFLTYFQNEAQLEKSRLLSDRFSAERPKGSFSTLEIQRTEQGDSAMYLCASSFSAGLSLFFGSGTQLSVL.